This TCR beta chain was profiled in a study of blood T cells in healthy people across ages. Study information: Template-switching capture recovered about one barcoded beta molecule per two T cells.

Germline V CDR1 and CDR2: LNHNV, YYDKDF (reference sequence). The CDR3 loop spans 17 amino acids. J lost 5 bases, V lost 4 bases, and 14 bases had no gene match. Next came a second PCR, run for about 6 to 12 cycles, which used a sample-barcoded 5' primer along with a J-beta primer mix. TCRdb re-derived calls from the 5' RACE reads in MiXCR, one entry per CDR3 protein. The sample carries more than 650,000 distinct CDR3 sequences, over 20% recorded once. Sequenced material: blood. V and J are TRBV15 and TRBJ2-5; TRBD2 agrees at 9 bases. The source is a man between 65 and 85 years old in good health. CDR3 residues: CATSIGEIAGEGETQYF. Written as DNA, the CDR3 is TGTGCCACCAGCATAGGGGAAATAGCGGGAGAGGGGGAGACCCAGTACTTC.